The entry that follows covers one TCR beta chain sequence. Its target is unknown. These data come from a study of a mutant IDH1 vaccine in newly diagnosed glioma. About the study: Treated patients comprised 62.5% males and approximately 38% females, mean age roughly 43 years. Those enrolled had earlier been treated with radiotherapy, temozolomide, or both, mostly both. Overall study findings and caveats: Detectable vaccine-induced immune responses arose in 80% to 95% of patients.

Time point: baseline, week 1 (first vaccination visit). As for treatment: pre-vaccination baseline after standard-of-care therapy. Donors had new WHO grade 3 or 4 IDH1-mutant, ATRX-lost astrocytomas. Generated by immunoSEQ multiplex PCR, the TCRdb table keeps only in-frame clones and is missing some. The repertoire holds 98,000 or so clones, about 90% seen once, with roughly 0.6% in the top ten. The TCR sequence derives from a woman aged 45-65 years with glioma. Here the sequenced sample was PBMCs, taken from a glioma patient treated with radiotherapy, temozolomide or both.

CDR3 coding DNA: TGTGCCAGCAGCTTAAGTCCCCCAGGGGGCGTAGTATCTGGGGCCAACGTCCTGACTTTC. It encodes CASSLSPPGGVVSGANVLTF. The chain uses TRBV7-8 and TRBJ2-6; 8 bases agree with TRBD1. With 2 bases clipped from V and 1 base from J, the junction kept 13 bases outside the gene matches. Germline-derived CDR1 and CDR2 are SGHVS and FQNEAQ. The CDR3 has 20 residues.